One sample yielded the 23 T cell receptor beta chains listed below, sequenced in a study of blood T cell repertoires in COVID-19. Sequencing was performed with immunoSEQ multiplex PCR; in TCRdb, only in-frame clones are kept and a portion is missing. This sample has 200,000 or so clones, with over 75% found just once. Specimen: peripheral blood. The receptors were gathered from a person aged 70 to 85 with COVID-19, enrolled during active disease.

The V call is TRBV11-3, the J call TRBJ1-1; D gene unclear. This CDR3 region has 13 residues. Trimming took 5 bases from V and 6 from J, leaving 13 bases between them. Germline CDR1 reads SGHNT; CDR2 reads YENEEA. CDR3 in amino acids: CASSEGEYAEAFF. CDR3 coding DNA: TGTGCCAGCAGCGAGGGAGAGTACGCTGAAGCTTTCTTT.

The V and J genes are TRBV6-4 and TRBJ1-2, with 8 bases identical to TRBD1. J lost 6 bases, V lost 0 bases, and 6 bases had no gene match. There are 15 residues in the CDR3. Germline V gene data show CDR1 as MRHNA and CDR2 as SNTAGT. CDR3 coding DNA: TGTGCCAGCAGTGACTCGGGGACAGGTAGTGATGGCTACACCTTC. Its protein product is CASSDSGTGSDGYTF.

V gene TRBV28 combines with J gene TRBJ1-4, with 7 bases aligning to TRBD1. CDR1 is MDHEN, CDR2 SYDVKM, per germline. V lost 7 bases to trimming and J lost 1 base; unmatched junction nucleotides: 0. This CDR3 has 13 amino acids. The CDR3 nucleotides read TGTGCCAGCAACAGGGGAACTAATGAAAAACTGTTTTTT. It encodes CASNRGTNEKLFF.

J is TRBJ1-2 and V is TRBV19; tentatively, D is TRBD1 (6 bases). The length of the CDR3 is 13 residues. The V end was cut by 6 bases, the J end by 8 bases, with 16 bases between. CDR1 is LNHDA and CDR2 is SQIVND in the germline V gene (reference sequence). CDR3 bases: TGTGCCAGTAGGCTTGACAGGACCGACGGCTACACCTTC. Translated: CASRLDRTDGYTF.

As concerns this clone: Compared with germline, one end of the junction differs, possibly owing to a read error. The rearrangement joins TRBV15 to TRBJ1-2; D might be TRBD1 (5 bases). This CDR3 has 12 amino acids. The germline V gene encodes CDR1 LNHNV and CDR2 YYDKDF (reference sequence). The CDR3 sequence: CATSRDGQGRAF. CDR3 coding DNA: TGTGCCACCAGCAGAGATGGGCAGGGCCGAGCCTTC.

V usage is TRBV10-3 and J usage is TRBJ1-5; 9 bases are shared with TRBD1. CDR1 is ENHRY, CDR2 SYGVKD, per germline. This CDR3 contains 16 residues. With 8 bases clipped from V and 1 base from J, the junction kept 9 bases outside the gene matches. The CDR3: CAISTGGLQSNQPQHF. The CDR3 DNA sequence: TGTGCCATCTCTACAGGGGGCTTACAGAGCAATCAGCCCCAGCATTTT.

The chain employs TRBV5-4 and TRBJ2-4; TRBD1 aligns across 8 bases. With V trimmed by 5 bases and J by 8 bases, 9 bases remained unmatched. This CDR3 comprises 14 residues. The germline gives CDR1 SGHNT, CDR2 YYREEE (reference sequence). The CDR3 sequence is CASSQGQAGYIQYF. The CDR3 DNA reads TGTGCCAGCAGTCAGGGACAGGCGGGTTACATTCAGTACTTC.

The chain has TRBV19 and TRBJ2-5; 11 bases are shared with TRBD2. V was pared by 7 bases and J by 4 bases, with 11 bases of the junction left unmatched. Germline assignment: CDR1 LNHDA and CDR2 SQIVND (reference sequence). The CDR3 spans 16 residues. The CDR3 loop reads CASTRLAGLQLETQYF. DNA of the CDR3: TGTGCCAGTACCAGACTAGCGGGGCTCCAGCTAGAGACCCAGTACTTC.

CDR3 residues: CASSIDLEQGRTDTQYF. The CDR3 DNA sequence: TGTGCCAGTAGTATAGATTTGGAGCAGGGGCGTACAGATACGCAGTATTTT. This chain joins TRBV19 and TRBJ2-3, with D tentatively TRBD1 (6 bases). Per the germline V gene, CDR1 is LNHDA and CDR2 is SQIVND (reference sequence). This CDR3 has 17 residues. Trimming removed 0 bases from V and 3 bases from J, with 16 bases in between. The full variable domain, with the rest looked up from reference TRBV19 and TRBJ2-3, is DGGITQSPKYLFRKEGQNVTLSCEQNLNHDAMYWYRQDPGQGLRLIYYSQIVNDFQKGDIAEGYSVSREKKESFPLTVTSAQKNPTAFYLCASSIDLEQGRTDTQYFGPGTRLTVL.

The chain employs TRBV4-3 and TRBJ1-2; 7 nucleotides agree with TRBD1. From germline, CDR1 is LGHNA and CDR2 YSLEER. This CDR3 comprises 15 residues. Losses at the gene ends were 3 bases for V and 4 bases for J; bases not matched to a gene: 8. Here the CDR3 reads CASSQEPGQIYGYTF. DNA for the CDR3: TGCGCCAGCAGCCAGGAGCCGGGACAGATCTATGGCTACACCTTC.

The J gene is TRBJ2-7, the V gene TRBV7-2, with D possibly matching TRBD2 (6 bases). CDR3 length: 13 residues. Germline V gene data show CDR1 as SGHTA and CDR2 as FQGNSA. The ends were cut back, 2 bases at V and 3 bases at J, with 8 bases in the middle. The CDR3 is CASSLLEGYEQYF. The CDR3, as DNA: TGTGCCAGCAGCTTACTGGAGGGCTACGAGCAGTACTTC.

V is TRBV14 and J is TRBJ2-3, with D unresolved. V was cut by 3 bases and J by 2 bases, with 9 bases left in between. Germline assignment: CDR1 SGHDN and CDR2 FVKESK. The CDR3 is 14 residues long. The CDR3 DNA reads TGTGCCAGCAGCCAGCCCCCTAACACAGATACGCAGTATTTT. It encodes CASSQPPNTDTQYF. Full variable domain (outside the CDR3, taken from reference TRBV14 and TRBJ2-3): EAGVTQFPSHSVIEKGQTVTLRCDPISGHDNLYWYRRVMGKEIKFLLHFVKESKQDESGMPNNRFLAERTGGTYSTLKVQPAELEDSGVYFCASSQPPNTDTQYFGPGTRLTVL.

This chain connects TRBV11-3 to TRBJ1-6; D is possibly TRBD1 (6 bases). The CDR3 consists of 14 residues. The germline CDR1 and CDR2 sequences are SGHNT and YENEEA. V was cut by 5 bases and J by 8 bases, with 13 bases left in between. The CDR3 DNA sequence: TGTGCCAGCAGCCTCAGGGGATACGATTCACCCCTCCACTTT. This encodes CASSLRGYDSPLHF.

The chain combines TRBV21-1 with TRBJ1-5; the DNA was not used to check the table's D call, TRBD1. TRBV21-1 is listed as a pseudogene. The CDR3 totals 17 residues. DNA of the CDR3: TGTGCCAGCAGCAATTACAGGGAGAAGGTTAGCAATCAGCCCCAGCATTTT. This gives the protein CASSNYREKVSNQPQHF.

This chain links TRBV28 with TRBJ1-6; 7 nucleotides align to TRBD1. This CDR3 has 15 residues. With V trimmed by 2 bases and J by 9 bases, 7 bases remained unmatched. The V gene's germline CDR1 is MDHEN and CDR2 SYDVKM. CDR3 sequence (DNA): TGTGCCAGCAGTTTAGGGTACAGGGGTGGTTCACCCCTCCACTTT. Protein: CASSLGYRGGSPLHF. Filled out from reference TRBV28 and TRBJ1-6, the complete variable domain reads DVKVTQSSRYLVKRTGEKVFLECVQDMDHENMFWYRQDPGLGLRLIYFSYDVKMKEKGDIPEGYSVSREKKERFSLILESASTNQTSMYLCASSLGYRGGSPLHFGNGTRLTVT.

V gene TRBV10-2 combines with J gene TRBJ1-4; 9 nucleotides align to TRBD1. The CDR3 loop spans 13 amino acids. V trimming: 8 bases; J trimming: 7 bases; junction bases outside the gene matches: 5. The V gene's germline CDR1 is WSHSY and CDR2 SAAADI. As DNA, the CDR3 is TGCGCCAGCTCGCGGGACAGGGTTGAAAAACTGTTTTTT. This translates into CASSRDRVEKLFF.

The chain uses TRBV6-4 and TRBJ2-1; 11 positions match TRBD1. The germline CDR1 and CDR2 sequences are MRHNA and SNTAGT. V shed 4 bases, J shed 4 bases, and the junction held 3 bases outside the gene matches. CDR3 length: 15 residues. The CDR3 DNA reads TGTGCCAGCAGTGTCGGGACAGGGGGTTACAATGAGCAGTTCTTC. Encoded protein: CASSVGTGGYNEQFF.

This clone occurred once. CDR3 DNA sequence: TGTGCCTGGGGGGGGACAGAGAATGAAAAACTGTTTTTT. Its protein is CAWGGTENEKLFF. This chain connects TRBV30 to TRBJ1-4, with TRBD1 matching over 7 bases. This CDR3 has 13 amino acids. J was trimmed by 5 bases and V by 5 bases; bases with no gene match: 5. Germline loops: CDR1 GTSNPN, CDR2 SVGIG (reference sequence).

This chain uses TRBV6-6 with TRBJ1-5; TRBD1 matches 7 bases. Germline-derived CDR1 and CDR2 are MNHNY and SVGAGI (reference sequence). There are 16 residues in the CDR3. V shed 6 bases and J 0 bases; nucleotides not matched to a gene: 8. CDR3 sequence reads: CASSLGRGPSNQPQHF. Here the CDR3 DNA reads TGTGCCAGCAGCCTCGGGAGGGGGCCTAGCAATCAGCCCCAGCATTTT.

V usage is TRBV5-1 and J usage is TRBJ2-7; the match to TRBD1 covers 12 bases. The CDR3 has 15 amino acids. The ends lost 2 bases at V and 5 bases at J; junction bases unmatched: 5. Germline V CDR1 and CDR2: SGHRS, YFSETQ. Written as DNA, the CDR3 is TGCGCCAGCAGCTTTGGGGACAGGGGGCCTAACGAGCAGTACTTC. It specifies CASSFGDRGPNEQYF.

CDR3 DNA sequence: TGTGCCAGTAAAACCGGGACTAGCGGATACGCGAACACCGGGGAGCTGTTTTTT. As protein: CASKTGTSGYANTGELFF. J is TRBJ2-2 and V is TRBV19, with 11 bases matching TRBD2. V lost 7 bases to trimming and J lost 0 bases; unmatched junction nucleotides: 10. Germline assignment: CDR1 LNHDA and CDR2 SQIVND (reference sequence). The CDR3 totals 18 residues. The full variable domain, rest sourced from reference TRBV19 and TRBJ2-2, is DGGITQSPKYLFRKEGQNVTLSCEQNLNHDAMYWYRQDPGQGLRLIYYSQIVNDFQKGDIAEGYSVSREKKESFPLTVTSAQKNPTAFYLCASKTGTSGYANTGELFFGEGSRLTVL.

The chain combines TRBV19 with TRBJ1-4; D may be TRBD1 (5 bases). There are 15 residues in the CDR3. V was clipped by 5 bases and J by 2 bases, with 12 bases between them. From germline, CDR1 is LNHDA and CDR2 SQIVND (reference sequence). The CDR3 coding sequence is TGTGCCAGTAGTGCCCAGGGTGCCACTAATGAAAAACTGTTTTTT. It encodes CASSAQGATNEKLFF.

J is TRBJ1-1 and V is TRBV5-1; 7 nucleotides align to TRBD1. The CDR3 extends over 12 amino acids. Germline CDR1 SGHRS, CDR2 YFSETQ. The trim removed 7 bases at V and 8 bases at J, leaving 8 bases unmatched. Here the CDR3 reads CASDDPGQEAFF. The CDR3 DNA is TGCGCCAGCGACGATCCGGGACAGGAAGCTTTCTTT.